This T cell receptor (beta chain) was identified in a study of blood T cell repertoires in COVID-19. In the study overall: Samples representing acute and convalescent COVID-19 were sourced from the United States, Italy and Spain.

This CDR3 is built from 15 residues. The ends lost 5 bases at V and 1 base at J; junction bases unmatched: 3. Germline CDR1 SGHTA, CDR2 FQGNSA. Only in-frame clones appear in the TCRdb table, and some are missing; sequencing was by immunoSEQ multiplex PCR. The table records about 300,000 clones, 70% to 90% of them present only once. The chain joins TRBV7-2 to TRBJ1-5; 9 positions agree with TRBD1. Specimen: peripheral blood. The sequence was obtained from a man aged 18 to 35 who had recovered from COVID-19. CDR3 DNA: TGTGCCAGCAGCCCAGACAGGGGGAGCAATCAGCCCCAGCATTTT. Protein: CASSPDRGSNQPQHF.